The T cell receptor beta chain described here comes from a study of T cells after yellow fever vaccination. Germline CDR1 SGHNT, CDR2 YENEEA. CDR3 length equals 14 residues. Trimming cost V 5 bases and J 8 bases, with 16 bases left between them. Each CDR3 protein gets one entry after TCRdb re-called the 5' RACE reads with MiXCR. Of under 300,000 distinct CDR3 sequences listed, less than 9% are singletons. The TCR sequence derives from a man in his thirties or forties who received the YFV17D yellow fever vaccine. Sample: CD4+ T cells sorted from PBMCs, taken 15 days after the yellow fever booster vaccination. J is TRBJ2-1 and V is TRBV11-3; no clear D gene. The CDR3 coding sequence is TGTGCCAGCAGCCTTACTATGGTAGGCGATGAGCAGTTCTTC. Translating it yields CASSLTMVGDEQFF.